Sequencing of this T cell receptor (beta chain) was carried out in a study of post-analysis software for immune sequencing data. As for the study in general: Both relapsing-remitting and secondary progressive multiple sclerosis featured among the disease courses, as did progressive-relapsing multiple sclerosis. Overall study findings and caveats: When patients were compared with controls, five TRBV segments were more frequent, TRBV5-6, TRBV5-1 and TRBV20-1 among them. For normalized Chao1 diversity, multiple sclerosis patients scored significantly lower than controls did. F-measure co-clustering was strong for batch-matched samples.

TCR beta libraries were prepared from cDNA with unique molecular identifiers. Hundreds of thousands of cDNA molecules came from about 1 to 10 million T cells. TCRdb reprocessed the PCR reads with MiXCR, giving one entry per CDR3 protein. The sample shows around 440,000 distinct CDR3 sequences, nearly 45% of them seen only once. This clonotype was seen a few times. Antigen: not known. The V segment lost 4 bases and the J segment 5 bases; nucleotides outside the gene matches: 10. CDR1 and CDR2 (germline): SGHTA, FQGNSA. The CDR3 length is 15 residues. The source of this sequence is a girl between 5 and 17 years old with multiple sclerosis. Sequenced sample: blood. The chain uses TRBV7-2 and TRBJ1-2, with TRBD1 identical over 7 bases. DNA for the CDR3: TGTGCCAGCAGCTCTCCGGGACAGCTGTCATATGGCTACACCTTC. Its protein product is CASSSPGQLSYGYTF.